The 3 T cell receptor beta chains listed next were all sequenced from one sample in a study of blood T cell repertoires in COVID-19. Assay used: immunoSEQ multiplex PCR; TCRdb lists only in-frame clones, some missing. The sample contains some 120,000 clones, 70% to 85% of which appear only once. The sequenced sample was peripheral blood. The origin of the receptors is a human donor with acute or convalescent COVID-19. The donor label of this sample is uncertain.

This clone was seen more than once but under ten times. The rearrangement joins TRBV10-1 to TRBJ1-6; 8 bases agree with TRBD1. The CDR3 sequence is 14 residues long. From germline, CDR1 is WNHNN and CDR2 SYGVQD (reference sequence). Trimming cost V 9 bases and J 5 bases; bases outside gene matches: 6. The CDR3 sequence is CARQRTGHNSPLHF. The CDR3 DNA is TGCGCCAGACAGAGGACAGGGCATAATTCACCCCTCCACTTT.

The chain carries TRBV19 and TRBJ1-2; 7 nucleotides align to TRBD1. Germline CDR1 reads LNHDA; CDR2 reads SQIVND (reference sequence). There are 15 residues in the CDR3. The junction had 9 bases not matched to a gene; V was cut back by 8 bases and J by 0 bases. The DNA of the CDR3 is TGTGCCAGTTATCGGACAGGCAGCGCTAACTATGGCTACACCTTC. It is translated as CASYRTGSANYGYTF.

This clone appeared a few times. V is TRBV4-1 and J is TRBJ2-3; 13 bases fit TRBD2. Per germline, CDR1 MGHRA and CDR2 YSYEKL. V shed 2 bases and J 2 bases; nucleotides not matched to a gene: 4. CDR3 size: 17 residues. The CDR3 DNA follows: TGCGCCAGCAGCCAACGGGGACTAGCGGGGAACACAGATACGCAGTATTTT. Residues: CASSQRGLAGNTDTQYF.